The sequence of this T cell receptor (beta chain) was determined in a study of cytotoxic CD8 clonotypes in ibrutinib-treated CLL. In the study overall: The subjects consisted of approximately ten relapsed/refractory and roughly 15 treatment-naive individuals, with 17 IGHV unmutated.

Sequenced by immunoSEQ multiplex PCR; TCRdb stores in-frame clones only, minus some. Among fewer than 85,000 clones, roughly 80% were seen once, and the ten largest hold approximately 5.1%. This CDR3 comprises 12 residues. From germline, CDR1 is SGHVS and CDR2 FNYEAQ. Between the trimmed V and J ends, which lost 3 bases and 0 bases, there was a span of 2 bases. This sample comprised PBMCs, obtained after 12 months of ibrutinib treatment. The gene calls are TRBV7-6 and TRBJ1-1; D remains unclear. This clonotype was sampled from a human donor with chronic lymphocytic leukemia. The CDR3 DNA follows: TGTGCCAGCAGCTTGCTGAACACTGAAGCTTTCTTT. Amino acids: CASSLLNTEAFF.